The 19 T cell receptor beta chains below were found in one sample sequenced in a study of cytomegalovirus exposure and HLA in healthy donors. The PCR made use of 60 Vbeta and 13 Jbeta primers. The repertoire was sequenced with immunoSEQ multiplex PCR; TCRdb's copy has only in-frame clones and lacks some. The data hold roughly 180,000 clones, with around 80% observed a single time. Sequencing was carried out using PBMCs. The receptor source for this set is a young woman in good health and CMV-seropositive.

CDR3 in DNA: TGTGCCAGCAGCCCGGTGGGGACTAGCGGGGGGCCCCTCGATCGGTACTTC. It translates to CASSPVGTSGGPLDRYF. This chain uses TRBV7-9 with TRBJ2-7; 15 bases line up with TRBD2. Looked up from germline, CDR1 is SEHNR and CDR2 is FQNEAQ (reference sequence). The V and J ends lost 5 bases and 12 bases, in that order; junction bases with no gene match: 17. CDR3 length: 17 amino acids. Combining the CDR3 with reference TRBV7-9 and TRBJ2-7 gives the whole variable domain DTGVSQNPRHKITKRGQNVTFRCDPISEHNRLYWYRQTLGQGPEFLTYFQNEAQLEKSRLLSDRFSAERPKGSFSTLEIQRTEQGDSAMYLCASSPVGTSGGPLDRYFGPGTRLTVT.

The V gene is TRBV5-1, the J gene TRBJ2-5; 8 nucleotides line up with TRBD2. The J call may be mistaken, given a closer DNA end match to TRBJ2-7. Germline lookup yields CDR1 SGHRS and CDR2 YFSETQ. This CDR3 contains 16 residues. CDR3 residues: CASSLALAGNSYEQYF. CDR3 bases: TGCGCCAGCAGCTTGGCGTTAGCGGGGAACTCCTACGAGCAGTACTTC.

This sequence joins TRBV14 and TRBJ1-1, with 11 nucleotides matching TRBD1. This CDR3 has 17 amino acids. The ends lost 5 bases at V and 2 bases at J; junction bases unmatched: 10. Looked up from germline, CDR1 is SGHDN and CDR2 is FVKESK. CDR3 bases: TGTGCCAGCAGCGTCCGGACAGGGGGCGGAAGTAACACTGAAGCTTTCTTT. Translating it yields CASSVRTGGGSNTEAFF.

This sequence joins TRBV6-5 and TRBJ1-1; 8 nucleotides align to TRBD1. With 6 bases clipped from V and 5 bases from J, the junction kept 5 bases outside the gene matches. Per the germline V gene, CDR1 is MNHEY and CDR2 is SVGAGI. This CDR3 comprises 13 residues. CDR3 bases: TGTGCCAGCAGCTCCGACAGGGGTACTGAAGCTTTCTTT. Translation: CASSSDRGTEAFF.

The genes are TRBV5-1 and TRBJ2-7; D is possibly TRBD1 (5 bases). Trimming took off 5 bases at V and 5 bases at J, with 11 bases between the two ends. The CDR3 loop spans 12 amino acids. The germline gives CDR1 SGHRS, CDR2 YFSETQ. CDR3 nucleotide sequence: TGCGCCAGCAGAAATCCAGGGAACGAGCAGTACTTC. The encoded protein is CASRNPGNEQYF.

This clone was seen a handful of times. V gene TRBV10-3 combines with J gene TRBJ2-7, with 8 nucleotides matching TRBD1. V shed 8 bases and J 2 bases; nucleotides not matched to a gene: 5. The CDR3 sequence is 13 residues long. The germline gives CDR1 ENHRY, CDR2 SYGVKD. The CDR3 reads CAIGEQGAYEQYF. CDR3 nucleotides: TGTGCCATCGGGGAACAGGGGGCCTACGAGCAGTACTTC.

This CDR3 is CASSQGLAGGITGELFF. CDR3 bases: TGTGCCAGTAGCCAGGGACTAGCGGGGGGAATCACCGGGGAGCTGTTTTTT. The chain combines TRBV19 with TRBJ2-2; 15 bases agree with TRBD2. This CDR3 contains 17 residues. V shed 6 bases and J 4 bases; nucleotides not matched to a gene: 6. In germline, CDR1 is LNHDA, CDR2 SQIVND (reference sequence).

V and J are TRBV7-9 and TRBJ1-2, with 12 bases lining up with TRBD1. CDR3 length: 12 residues. Looked up from germline, CDR1 is SEHNR and CDR2 is FQNEAQ (reference sequence). V lost 9 bases to trimming and J lost 13 bases; unmatched junction nucleotides: 9. In nucleotides, the CDR3 is TGTGCCAGTAGCGAAGGGGACAGGGGGCGCACCTTC. Translated: CASSEGDRGRTF.

This CDR3 reads CASGLVRTGGLGTDTQYF. Written as DNA, the CDR3 is TGTGCTAGTGGTTTGGTACGAACAGGGGGCCTGGGCACAGATACGCAGTATTTT. The chain joins TRBV12-5 to TRBJ2-3, with 9 bases matching TRBD1. CDR1 is LGHNT, CDR2 FRNRAP, per germline. J was trimmed by 1 base and V by 0 bases; bases with no gene match: 8. CDR3 length equals 18 residues.

The chain joins TRBV7-2 to TRBJ2-2, with 7 bases that match TRBD1. The junction had 9 bases not matched to a gene; V was cut back by 5 bases and J by 3 bases. CDR1 and CDR2 from the germline V gene are SGHTA and FQGNSA. The CDR3 consists of 16 residues. CDR3 bases: TGTGCCAGCAGCCCGGCCACAGGGGCTCACACCGGGGAGCTGTTTTTT. Translation: CASSPATGAHTGELFF.

This rearrangement joins TRBV5-4 to TRBJ2-7; the D gene is possibly TRBD2 (5 bases). V was cut by 0 bases and J by 2 bases, with 12 bases left in between. The length of the CDR3 is 15 residues. Germline CDR1 and CDR2: SGHNT and YYREEE (reference sequence). The CDR3 DNA reads TGTGCCAGCAGCTTGGATCGGGGTAGGGCCTACGAGCAGTACTTC. Translating it yields CASSLDRGRAYEQYF.

The V call is TRBV7-2, the J call TRBJ2-3; the D gene is possibly TRBD1 (6 bases). The CDR3 runs 15 residues. V was trimmed by 6 bases and J by 1 base, leaving 14 bases between them. Germline V CDR1 and CDR2: SGHTA, FQGNSA. CDR3 protein: CASRTSGERTDTQYF. CDR3 nucleotides: TGTGCCAGCAGAACATCAGGGGAGCGCACAGATACGCAGTATTTT. The variable domain in full, with the rest retrieved from reference TRBV7-2 and TRBJ2-3, is GAGVSQSPSNKVTEKGKDVELRCDPISGHTALYWYRQSLGQGLEFLIYFQGNSAPDKSGLPSDRFSAERTGGSVSTLTIQRTQQEDSAVYLCASRTSGERTDTQYFGPGTRLTVL.

The chain has TRBV9 and TRBJ2-7; possible D gene TRBD2, 6 bases. Germline V gives CDR1 SGDLS, CDR2 YYNGEE. The length of the CDR3 is 14 residues. Trimming took off 3 bases at V and 3 bases at J, with 13 bases between the two ends. The CDR3 DNA reads TGTGCCAGCAGCGCTACCGGGGACTTCTACGAGCAGTACTTC. Translated: CASSATGDFYEQYF.

This rearrangement joins TRBV20-1 to TRBJ2-1; D is ambiguous. CDR1 and CDR2 (germline): DFQATT, SNEGSKA (reference sequence). CDR3 size: 11 residues. Trimming shortened V by 8 bases and J by 10 bases, and 15 bases separated the two germline ends. The CDR3 sequence: CSSRPVGEQFF. CDR3 DNA sequence: TGCAGTTCCCGCCCAGTCGGGGAGCAGTTCTTC.

V gene TRBV7-2 combines with J gene TRBJ2-7; D is ambiguous. The V and J ends lost 1 base and 0 bases respectively, with 19 bases between them. This CDR3 contains 18 residues. From germline, CDR1 is SGHTA and CDR2 FQGNSA. The CDR3 bases are TGTGCCAGCAGCTTAGGTTATAACAGCATTTCCTACTCCTACGAGCAGTACTTC. Its translation is CASSLGYNSISYSYEQYF.

This chain's CDR3 is CASSFSSAATDTQYF. The CDR3 region has the DNA TGTGCCAGCAGCTTCTCTTCTGCGGCGACGGATACGCAGTATTTT. This chain links TRBV7-9 with TRBJ2-3; D gene unclear. Germline V gene data show CDR1 as SEHNR and CDR2 as FQNEAQ (reference sequence). V shed 3 bases and J shed 6 bases, with 16 bases lying between them. The CDR3 is 15 residues long.

The chain combines TRBV2 with TRBJ2-3; TRBD2 matches 11 bases. This CDR3 comprises 16 residues. Germline lookup yields CDR1 SNHLY and CDR2 FYNNEI. V lost 6 bases to trimming and J lost 4 bases; unmatched junction nucleotides: 9. CDR3 coding DNA: TGTGCCAGCAGCGCCTCCTTAGCGGGGGGGGCAGATACGCAGTATTTT. Protein sequence: CASSASLAGGADTQYF.

The chain carries TRBV30 and TRBJ2-5; TRBD1 is a possible D gene (5 bases). In germline, CDR1 is GTSNPN, CDR2 SVGIG (reference sequence). CDR3 length: 13 residues. Trimming removed 3 bases at V and 2 bases at J, with 10 bases between. The CDR3 loop is CAWSAGPQETQYF. DNA for the CDR3: TGTGCCTGGAGCGCAGGGCCGCAAGAGACCCAGTACTTC. The complete variable domain, with remaining parts taken from reference TRBV30 and TRBJ2-5, reads SQTIHQWPATLVQPVGSPLSLECTVEGTSNPNLYWYRQAAGRGLQLLFYSVGIGQISSEVPQNLSASRPQDRQFILSSKKLLLSDSGFYLCAWSAGPQETQYFGPGTRLLVL.

The sample holds one count of this clone. This chain uses TRBV27 with TRBJ1-2; TRBD1 matches 10 bases. V lost 4 bases to trimming and J lost 4 bases; unmatched junction nucleotides: 15. CDR1 and CDR2 from the germline V gene are MNHEY and SMNVEV (reference sequence). The CDR3 loop spans 18 amino acids. DNA for the CDR3: TGTGCCAGCAGTTCTCTCCGGGACAGGGGCGGGTGGGCCTATGGCTACACCTTC. As protein: CASSSLRDRGGWAYGYTF.